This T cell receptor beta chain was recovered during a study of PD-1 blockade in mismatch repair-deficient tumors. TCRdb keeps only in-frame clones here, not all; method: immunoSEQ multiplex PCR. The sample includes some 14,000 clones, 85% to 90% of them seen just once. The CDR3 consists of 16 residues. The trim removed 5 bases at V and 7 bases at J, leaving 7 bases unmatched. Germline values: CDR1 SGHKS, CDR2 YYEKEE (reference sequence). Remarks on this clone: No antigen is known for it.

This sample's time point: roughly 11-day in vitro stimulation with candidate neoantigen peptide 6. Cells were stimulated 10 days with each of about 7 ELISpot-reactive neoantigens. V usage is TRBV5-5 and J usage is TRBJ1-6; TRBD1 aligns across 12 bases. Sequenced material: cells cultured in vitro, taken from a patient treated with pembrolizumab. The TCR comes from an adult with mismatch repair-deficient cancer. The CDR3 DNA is TGTGCCAGCAGTCCCCGGGACAGGGGGCGGAATTCACCCCTCCACTTT. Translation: CASSPRDRGRNSPLHF.